Shown below are 21 T cell receptor beta chains from a single sample sequenced in a study of esophageal squamous cell carcinoma under preoperative chemotherapy. TCRdb reprocessed the PCR reads via MiXCR and lists one record per CDR3 protein. The sample holds roughly 30,000 distinct CDR3 sequences, roughly half seen once. The time point denotes: before preoperative PTX-NDP chemotherapy. The specimen was collected from a patient given preoperative chemotherapy. The source of these receptors is a human donor with esophageal squamous cell carcinoma. The donor label of this sample is uncertain.

In its sample, this clonotype is medium-sized. The chain employs TRBV12-5 and TRBJ2-7; either TRBD1 or TRBD2 may fit D (5 bases each). V was cut by 5 bases and J by 3 bases, with 14 bases left in between. Germline CDR1 is LGHNT and CDR2 is FRNRAP. CDR3 size: 14 residues. Here the CDR3 reads CASGPAGTLYEQYF. In DNA form, the CDR3 reads TGTGCTAGTGGTCCCGCCGGGACGCTCTACGAGCAGTACTTC.

Note on this clonotype: One junction end disagrees with the germline gene, perhaps due to a read error. The chain links TRBV12-3 or TRBV12-4 to TRBJ2-2; D is unclear. The CDR3 contains 13 residues. CDR3 protein: CASSFVGPGELYF. CDR3 DNA sequence: TGTGCCAGCAGTTTTGTGGGTCCAGGTGAGCTGTATTTT.

Details on this clonotype: The junction differs from germline at one of its ends, possibly a read error. This chain joins TRBV7-2 and TRBJ2-3; no clear D. Germline V CDR1 and CDR2: SGHTA, FQGNSA. This CDR3 is 11 amino acids long. CDR3 DNA: TGCGCCGCCACTGAAAAAGATACCCAGTATTTT. Encoded protein: CAATEKDTQYF.

The chain employs TRBV7-9 and TRBJ2-5; D not certain. Germline V gene data show CDR1 as SEHNR and CDR2 as FQNEAQ (reference sequence). The CDR3 spans 15 residues. V was clipped by 5 bases and J by 2 bases, with 15 bases between them. CDR3 DNA: TGTGCCAGCAGCCACCAGTCGGGCTATCAAGAGACCCAGTACTTC. Translated, it gives CASSHQSGYQETQYF.

At least ten counts were recorded for this clonotype. Since a much larger clone is just one base distant, this may be a read error. This sequence joins TRBV7-2 and TRBJ2-1; 7 positions match TRBD2. The end of the DNA is better explained by TRBJ2-7, so the J call may be wrong. From germline, CDR1 is SGHTA and CDR2 FQGNSA. The CDR3 contains 16 residues. The CDR3, as DNA: TGTGCCAGCAGCTTAAGCGGGGCTAGCTCCTACAATGAGCAGTACTTC. Its protein product is CASSLSGASSYNEQYF.

Turning to this clonotype: Given a much more abundant clone one base away, this may be a read error. V and J are TRBV28 and TRBJ2-1; D unresolved. The J call may be in error: the DNA end matches TRBJ2-7 better. This CDR3 has 13 amino acids. The germline V gene has CDR1 MDHEN and CDR2 SYDVKM. The CDR3 nucleotides read TGTGCCAGCACCTCAAGCAGCCGGTACGAGCAGTACTTC. This sequence encodes CASTSSSRYEQYF.

This clonotype was recorded at least ten times. The J gene is TRBJ2-5, the V gene TRBV5-4; D unresolved. Trimming removed 1 base at V and 2 bases at J, with 6 bases between. Germline loops: CDR1 SGHNT, CDR2 YYREEE (reference sequence). The CDR3 is 13 amino acids. CDR3 DNA sequence: TGTGCCAGCAGCTTGCCGGATCAAGAGACCCAGTACTTC. This sequence encodes CASSLPDQETQYF. Together with reference TRBV5-4 and TRBJ2-5, the CDR3 gives the full variable domain: ETGVTQSPTHLIKTRGQQVTLRCSSQSGHNTVSWYQQALGQGPQFIFQYYREEENGRGNFPPRFSGLQFPNYSSELNVNALELDDSALYLCASSLPDQETQYFGPGTRLLVL.

The chain links TRBV6-1 to TRBJ2-1, with D maybe TRBD2 (5 bases). This CDR3 is built from 16 residues. The germline gives CDR1 MNHNS, CDR2 SASEGT. V lost 5 bases to trimming and J lost 4 bases, with 18 bases between them. This CDR3 is CASSTSRGGSYNEQFF. The CDR3 DNA sequence: TGTGCCAGCAGTACAAGCCGGGGTGGATCTTACAATGAGCAGTTCTTC.

This clonotype is categorized as medium-sized. This sequence joins TRBV11-2 and TRBJ2-3; possible D gene TRBD1, 5 bases. This CDR3 is built from 12 residues. Between the trimmed V and J ends, which lost 5 bases and 9 bases, there was a span of 12 bases. Looked up from germline, CDR1 is SGHAT and CDR2 is FQNNGV. CDR3 amino acids: CASSPDRGTQYF. CDR3 bases: TGTGCCAGCAGCCCAGACAGAGGAACGCAGTATTTT.

V and J are TRBV12-3 or TRBV12-4 and TRBJ1-1, with a weak D call TRBD1 (5 bases). The CDR3 is made up of 13 amino acids. The V gene lost 6 bases and the J gene lost 4 bases, with 12 bases spanning the gap. The CDR3 region is CASRYMTATEAFF. CDR3 sequence (DNA): TGTGCCAGCAGATACATGACAGCCACTGAAGCTTTCTTT.

This clonotype was observed at least ten times. CDR3 protein: CASSPAVGGDIMGAFF. CDR3 nucleotide sequence: TGTGCCAGCAGCCCAGCAGTCGGAGGCGATATAATGGGAGCTTTCTTT. The V and J genes are TRBV7-9 and TRBJ1-1, with D unresolved. This CDR3 region has 16 residues. Germline values: CDR1 SEHNR, CDR2 FQNEAQ (reference sequence). Trimming cost V 5 bases and J 10 bases, with 26 bases left between them.

This chain uses TRBV7-6 with TRBJ2-2; D may correspond to TRBD1 or TRBD2 (5 bases each). The CDR3 covers 13 residues. Germline-derived CDR1 and CDR2 are SGHVS and FNYEAQ. Trimming removed 5 bases at V and 16 bases at J, with 20 bases between. The CDR3 loop reads CASSHGNTGTQFF. CDR3 coding DNA: TGTGCCAGCAGCCATGGAAACACCGGGACGCAGTTTTTT.

On this clonotype: The junction departs from the called germline gene at one end, perhaps through a read error. CDR3 in amino acids: CGSSSGPRAKNTQYF. The CDR3 bases are TGTGGCAGCAGCTCGGGGCCGAGGGCCAAAAACACGCAGTATTTT. The chain joins TRBV7-6 to TRBJ2-3; D may be TRBD1 or TRBD2 (5 bases each). Germline lookup yields CDR1 SGHVS and CDR2 FNYEAQ. The CDR3 length is 15 residues.

This chain links TRBV7-7 with TRBJ2-3; the D gene is possibly TRBD1 (5 bases). The J call may be faulty, since TRBJ2-1 better matches the DNA end. CDR1 is SSHAT and CDR2 is FNYEAQ in the germline V gene (reference sequence). CDR3 length equals 14 residues. In DNA form, the CDR3 reads TGTGCCAGCAGCCCTGGGGCAGGGTTCAATGAGCAGTTCTTC. It is translated as CASSPGAGFNEQFF.

This clonotype appeared a few times. V gene TRBV20-1 combines with J gene TRBJ2-3; 7 bases are a match to TRBD1. The V and J ends lost 0 bases and 6 bases, in that order; junction bases with no gene match: 3. The CDR3 is 13 amino acids. Germline loops: CDR1 DFQATT, CDR2 SNEGSKA (reference sequence). CDR3 nucleotide sequence: TGCAGTGCTAGAGACAGGGGGATGGATACGCAGTATTTT. It codes for CSARDRGMDTQYF.

In its sample, this clonotype was seen a few times. For the CDR3, the DNA is TGTGCCAGCAGCTTGGTTGGGACTGAAGCTTTCTTT. It is translated as CASSLVGTEAFF. The genes are TRBV5-5 and TRBJ1-1, with D unresolved. V dropped 0 bases and J dropped 5 bases, with 5 bases sitting between them. The CDR3 is 12 amino acids. Germline V lookup: CDR1 SGHKS, CDR2 YYEKEE (reference sequence).

CDR3 residues: CASRILGSGSIQDTQYF. The DNA of the CDR3 is TGTGCCAGCAGGATACTAGGTAGCGGCAGTATCCAAGATACGCAGTACTTC. This rearrangement joins TRBV7-2 to TRBJ2-5; D possibly corresponds to TRBD2 (6 bases). With 6 bases removed from V and 11 bases from J, the gap between germline ends came to 31 bases. Germline CDR1 is SGHTA and CDR2 is FQGNSA. This CDR3 is 17 amino acids long. The full variable domain, with the rest looked up from reference TRBV7-2 and TRBJ2-5, is GAGVSQSPSNKVTEKGKDVELRCDPISGHTALYWYRQSLGQGLEFLIYFQGNSAPDKSGLPSDRFSAERTGGSVSTLTIQRTQQEDSAVYLCASRILGSGSIQDTQYFGPGTRLLVL.

Turning to this clonotype: At one end the junction does not follow the germline gene, possibly because of a read error. The V gene is TRBV7-2, the J gene TRBJ2-3, with D possibly TRBD1 on 6 matching bases. The germline gives CDR1 SGHTA, CDR2 FQGNSA. The CDR3 consists of 17 residues. In DNA form, the CDR3 reads TGTGCCAGCAGCAATGGGATAGGGGCTGGGGGCACAGATACCCAGTATTTT. As protein: CASSNGIGAGGTDTQYF.

This clonotype was counted only a few times. The rearrangement joins TRBV12-3 or TRBV12-4 to TRBJ2-6, with 7 bases identical to TRBD1. This CDR3 is 16 amino acids long. V gave up 2 bases and J gave up 1 base; unmatched junction bases: 2. CDR3 amino acids: CASSLLTGSGANVLTF. The CDR3 region has the DNA TGTGCCAGCAGTTTATTGACAGGGTCTGGGGCCAACGTCCTGACTTTC.

For this clonotype: At one end the junction does not follow the germline gene, possibly because of a read error. The gene calls are TRBV7-2 and TRBJ2-4; 7 bases agree with TRBD1. Germline CDR1 reads SGHTA; CDR2 reads FQGNSA. The CDR3 has 16 residues. The DNA of the CDR3 is TGTGCCAGCCGCCCACAGGGGCTGAGAGCCAAAGACATTCAGTACTTC. Translation gives CASRPQGLRAKDIQYF.

In its sample, this clonotype was seen a few times. The chain couples TRBV27 to TRBJ2-3; D is tentatively TRBD1 or TRBD2 (5 bases each). Germline V gene sequence: CDR1 MNHEY, CDR2 SMNVEV (reference sequence). The CDR3 totals 14 residues. The V and J ends lost 2 bases and 4 bases respectively, with 10 bases between them. The CDR3 region has the DNA TGTGCCAGCAGTTTAGGGACGTTCCCAGATACGCAGTATTTT. This encodes CASSLGTFPDTQYF.